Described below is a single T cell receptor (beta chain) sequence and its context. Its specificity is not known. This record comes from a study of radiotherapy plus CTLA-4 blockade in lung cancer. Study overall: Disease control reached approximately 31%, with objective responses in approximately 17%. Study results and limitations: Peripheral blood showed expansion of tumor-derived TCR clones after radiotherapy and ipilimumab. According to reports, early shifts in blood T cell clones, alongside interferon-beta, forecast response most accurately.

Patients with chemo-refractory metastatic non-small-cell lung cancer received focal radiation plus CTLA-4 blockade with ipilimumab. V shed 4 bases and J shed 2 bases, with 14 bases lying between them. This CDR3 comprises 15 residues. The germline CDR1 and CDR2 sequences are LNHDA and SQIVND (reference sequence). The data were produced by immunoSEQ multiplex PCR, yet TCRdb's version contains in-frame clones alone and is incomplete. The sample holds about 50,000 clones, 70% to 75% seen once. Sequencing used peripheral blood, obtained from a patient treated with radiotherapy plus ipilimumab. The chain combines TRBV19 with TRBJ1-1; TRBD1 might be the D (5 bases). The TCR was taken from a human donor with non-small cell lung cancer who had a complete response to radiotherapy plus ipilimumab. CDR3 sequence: CASSKPNGGNTEAFF. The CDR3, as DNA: TGTGCCAGTAGTAAGCCGAACGGGGGAAACACTGAAGCTTTCTTT.